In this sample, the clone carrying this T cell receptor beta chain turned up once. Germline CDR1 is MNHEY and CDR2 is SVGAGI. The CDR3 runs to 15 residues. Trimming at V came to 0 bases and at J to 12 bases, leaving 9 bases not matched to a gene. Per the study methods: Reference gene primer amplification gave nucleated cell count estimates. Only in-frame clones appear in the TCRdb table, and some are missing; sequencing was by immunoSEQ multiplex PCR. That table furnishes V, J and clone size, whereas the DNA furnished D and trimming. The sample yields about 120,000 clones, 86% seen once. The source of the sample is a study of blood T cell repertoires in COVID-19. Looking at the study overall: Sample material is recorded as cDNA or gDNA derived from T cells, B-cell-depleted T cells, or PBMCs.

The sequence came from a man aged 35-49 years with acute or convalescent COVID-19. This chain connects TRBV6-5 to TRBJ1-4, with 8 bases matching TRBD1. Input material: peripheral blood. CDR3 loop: CASSYSNPSTGELFF. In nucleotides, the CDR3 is TGTGCCAGCAGTTACTCGAATCCGTCGACAGGGGAACTGTTTTTT.